These T cell receptor beta chains were read from a single sample in a study of blood T cells in healthy people across ages. TCRdb ran MiXCR on the 5' RACE reads and lists one entry per CDR3 protein. The profile shows 700,000 to 950,000 distinct CDR3 sequences, around 46% of them singletons. The sequencing sample was made of blood. Source of these receptors: a woman in her fifties or sixties in good health. The CDR3 runs from the conserved cysteine through the conserved F or W. Each record gives: V gene, D gene, J gene, clone size, CDR3 protein, CDR3 DNA. D genes are given only for firm matches. The listing skips clone size in some rows; elsewhere it reads once, few, many or a size class.

>TRBV5-1|TRBD1|TRBJ2-1|many
CASSLTYRGSDEQFF
TGCGCCAGCAGCTTAACTTACAGGGGATCTGATGAGCAGTTCTTC
>TRBV7-9|.|TRBJ2-7|.
CASSLARGMDYEQYF
TGTGCCAGCAGCTTAGCGAGGGGTATGGACTACGAGCAGTACTTC
>TRBV27|.|TRBJ2-1|.
CASSSLKSSLFVQFF
TGTGCCAGCAGTTCTCTAAAAAGCTCCCTTTTTGTGCAGTTCTTC
>TRBV4-2|TRBD2|TRBJ2-3|many
CASSQTGLVGPDTQYF
TGTGCCAGCAGCCAAACGGGACTAGTAGGGCCAGATACGCAGTATTTT
>TRBV7-8|.|TRBJ1-2|.
CASSLALDSNYGYTF
TGTGCCAGCAGCTTAGCGCTTGACAGCAACTATGGCTACACCTTC
>TRBV19|.|TRBJ1-5|.
CASSIAGRSNQPQHF
TGTGCCAGTAGTATAGCCGGCCGAAGCAATCAGCCCCAGCATTTT
>TRBV19|.|TRBJ2-6|.
CASSRQHRAPNVLTF
TGTGCCAGTAGTAGACAGCACAGGGCGCCCAACGTCCTGACTTTC
>TRBV6-6|.|TRBJ2-7|few
CAGGDPSYEQYF
TGTGCCGGCGGGGACCCTTCCTACGAGCAGTACTTC
>TRBV3-1|.|TRBJ1-4|few
CASSQDSGSRKEKLFF
TGTGCCAGCAGCCAAGATTCTGGCAGTCGTAAGGAAAAACTGTTTTTT
>TRBV2|TRBD1|TRBJ2-2|few
CASNEGGQGVTGELFF
TGTGCCAGCAACGAAGGGGGACAGGGCGTAACCGGGGAGCTGTTTTTT
>TRBV27|.|TRBJ2-7|few
CASSFRLRANEQYF
TGTGCCAGCAGTTTTCGGTTAAGAGCCAATGAGCAGTACTTC
>TRBV7-9|.|TRBJ2-3|.
CASSSTTKGTDTQYF
TGTGCCAGCAGCTCGACGACAAAAGGGACAGATACGCAGTATTTT
>TRBV7-2|TRBD1|TRBJ2-1|few
CASSRDRESYNEQFF
TGTGCCAGCAGCCGGGACAGGGAATCCTACAATGAGCAGTTCTTC
>TRBV27|.|TRBJ1-1|.
CASSLLGAEAFF
TGTGCCAGCAGTTTATTGGGAGCTGAAGCTTTCTTT
>TRBV11-3|.|TRBJ1-1|.
CASSLEYRQEAFF
TGTGCCAGCAGCTTAGAATATAGACAGGAAGCTTTCTTT
>TRBV20-1|.|TRBJ2-7|few
CSARVAGNLYEQYF
TGCAGTGCTAGAGTTGCAGGGAATCTCTACGAGCAGTACTTC
>TRBV6-1|TRBD1|TRBJ1-1|.
CASNYRGQRTEAFF
TGTGCCAGCAATTACAGGGGGCAACGCACTGAAGCTTTCTTT
>TRBV20-1|.|TRBJ2-7|.
CSAREGSPYNEQYF
TGCAGTGCTAGAGAAGGGAGTCCCTACAATGAGCAGTACTTC
>TRBV11-3|.|TRBJ2-1|.
CASSLVGVKAPREQFF
TGTGCCAGCAGCTTAGTCGGCGTAAAAGCGCCCAGGGAGCAGTTCTTC
>TRBV6-5|.|TRBJ1-3|.
CASSYSGQGYHTIYF
TGTGCCAGCAGTTACTCAGGGCAGGGTTATCACACCATATATTTT
>TRBV5-6|.|TRBJ1-2|few
CASSVSAAHPGGYTF
TGTGCCAGCAGCGTCTCCGCGGCCCACCCCGGTGGCTACACCTTC
>TRBV4-2|TRBD1|TRBJ2-3|.
CASSQEGQGAGDTQYF
TGTGCCAGCAGCCAAGAAGGACAGGGGGCTGGAGATACGCAGTATTTT
>TRBV7-3|TRBD2|TRBJ2-3|few
CASSLGPGSGGLTDTQYF
TGTGCCAGCAGCTTAGGGCCCGGGAGCGGGGGTTTGACAGATACGCAGTATTTT
>TRBV19|.|TRBJ1-6|few
CASVDSSYNSPLHF
TGTGCCAGCGTGGACAGTTCCTATAATTCACCCCTCCACTTT
>TRBV10-3|.|TRBJ1-2|.
CAISLGQPYGYTF
TGTGCCATCAGCCTCGGACAGCCTTATGGCTACACCTTC
>TRBV5-1|.|TRBJ1-4|few
CASSFDSDEKLFF
TGCGCCAGCAGCTTCGACAGCGATGAAAAACTGTTTTTT
>TRBV14|.|TRBJ2-1|.
CASSQDYEDSYNEQFF
TGTGCCAGCAGCCAAGATTATGAGGACAGCTACAATGAGCAGTTCTTC
>TRBV6-2/TRBV6-3|TRBD2|TRBJ2-3|few
CASTSGTSTDTQYF
TGTGCCAGCACTAGCGGAACTAGCACAGATACGCAGTATTTT
>TRBV27|.|TRBJ2-5|few
CASSLWGPQETQYF
TGTGCCAGCAGTTTATGGGGGCCCCAAGAGACCCAGTACTTC